The 27 T cell receptor beta chains listed next were all sequenced from one sample in a study of yellow fever vaccine responses in identical twins. TCRdb reprocessed the RT-PCR reads with MiXCR, giving one entry per CDR3 protein. Counted here are about 11,000 distinct CDR3 sequences, 77% occurring once; the ten biggest clones make up 6% to 8.5%. This specimen was T cells from blood (PBMCs), unsorted or a sorted subset (not recorded which), taken before or after yellow fever vaccination (not recorded which). These receptors all come from a woman between 18 and 29 years old who received the yellow fever vaccine.

The V gene is TRBV12-3 or TRBV12-4, the J gene TRBJ2-1; D gene uncertain. CDR3 size: 15 residues. Trimming removed 0 bases at V and 4 bases at J, with 10 bases between. The chain's CDR3 is CASSLAHGSYNEQFF. CDR3 bases: TGTGCCAGCAGTTTAGCGCATGGCAGTTACAATGAGCAGTTCTTC.

There are a few counts of this clonotype. The chain links TRBV29-1 to TRBJ1-2, with D uncertain. This CDR3 is 12 amino acids long. Trimming removed 3 bases at V and 0 bases at J, with 5 bases between. Germline assignment: CDR1 SQVTM and CDR2 ANQGSEA. CDR3 loop: CSVEGSNYGYTF. The DNA for the CDR3 is TGCAGCGTTGAGGGGTCTAACTATGGCTACACCTTC.

This chain connects TRBV6-1 to TRBJ1-6; D remains ambiguous. Trimming pared 3 bases from V and 4 bases from J, leaving 4 bases between. This CDR3 region has 13 residues. Germline V gene lookup returns CDR1 MNHNS and CDR2 SASEGT. DNA of the CDR3: TGTGCCAGCAGTGAGGGATATAATTCACCCCTCCACTTT. The encoded protein is CASSEGYNSPLHF.

The chain uses TRBV11-1 and TRBJ1-1; D is unresolved. Germline CDR1 is SGHAT and CDR2 is FQDESV (reference sequence). The CDR3 consists of 14 residues. With 1 base removed from V and 3 bases from J, the gap between germline ends came to 9 bases. The DNA for the CDR3 is TGTGCCAGCAGCTTAGTAACAGTGTACACTGAAGCTTTCTTT. This codes for CASSLVTVYTEAFF. The whole variable domain, remainder taken from reference TRBV11-1 and TRBJ1-1, is EAEVAQSPRYKITEKSQAVAFWCDPISGHATLYWYRQILGQGPELLVQFQDESVVDDSQLPKDRFSAERLKGVDSTLKIQPAELGDSAMYLCASSLVTVYTEAFFGQGTRLTVV.

This clonotype was detected only a few times. The chain combines TRBV15 with TRBJ1-1; D is unclear. The length of the CDR3 is 13 residues. The germline V gene encodes CDR1 LNHNV and CDR2 YYDKDF (reference sequence). V was clipped by 4 bases and J by 6 bases, with 12 bases between them. The CDR3 loop reads CATSTSQAPEAFF. The CDR3 region has the DNA TGTGCCACCAGCACTTCGCAGGCACCTGAAGCTTTCTTT. The full variable domain, rest sourced from reference TRBV15 and TRBJ1-1, is DAMVIQNPRYQVTQFGKPVTLSCSQTLNHNVMYWYQQKSSQAPKLLFHYYDKDFNNEADTPDNFQSRRPNTSFCFLDIRSPGLGDTAMYLCATSTSQAPEAFFGQGTRLTVV.

The CDR3 protein is CASSPKKNTEAFF. The CDR3 DNA reads as TGTGCCAGCAGCCCTAAAAAGAACACTGAAGCTTTCTTT. The V and J genes are TRBV7-6 and TRBJ1-1; D gene ambiguous. The length of the CDR3 is 13 residues. Trimming stripped 5 bases from V and 1 base from J, with 8 bases between. The germline V gene encodes CDR1 SGHVS and CDR2 FNYEAQ.

The chain uses TRBV27 and TRBJ2-1, with D possibly matching TRBD1 (6 bases). Germline lookup yields CDR1 MNHEY and CDR2 SMNVEV (reference sequence). V gave up 4 bases and J gave up 3 bases, with 16 bases separating them. The CDR3 sequence is 16 residues long. The CDR3: CASSSAPGAGYNEQFF. CDR3 nucleotides: TGTGCCAGCAGTTCCGCCCCAGGGGCTGGCTACAATGAGCAGTTCTTC.

This clonotype was observed a few times. V usage is TRBV5-4 and J usage is TRBJ2-2; D gene unclear. The CDR3 extends over 12 amino acids. Germline-derived CDR1 and CDR2 are SGHNT and YYREEE (reference sequence). Trimming cost V 1 base and J 2 bases, with 0 bases left between them. Written as DNA, the CDR3 is TGTGCCAGCAGCTTGAACACCGGGGAGCTGTTTTTT. This gives the protein CASSLNTGELFF.

The chain links TRBV2 to TRBJ2-1; 7 bases line up with TRBD2. The CDR3 covers 17 residues. The V gene's germline CDR1 is SNHLY and CDR2 FYNNEI. Unmatched junction bases numbered 12, after V lost 1 base and J lost 6 bases. The CDR3 loop is CASSEGYPGGRANEQFF. The DNA of the CDR3 is TGTGCCAGCAGTGAAGGTTACCCGGGAGGTCGAGCCAATGAGCAGTTCTTC.

The V and J genes are TRBV5-1 and TRBJ2-5, with D uncertain. Germline V gene lookup returns CDR1 SGHRS and CDR2 YFSETQ. V lost 0 bases to trimming and J lost 5 bases, with 2 bases between them. The CDR3 covers 11 residues. The CDR3 region has the DNA TGCGCCAGCAGCTTGGTTGAGACCCAGTACTTC. Its translation is CASSLVETQYF.

This chain joins TRBV27 and TRBJ2-1; 7 bases are shared with TRBD1. The CDR3 sequence is 14 residues long. The V and J ends lost 4 bases and 6 bases, in that order; junction bases with no gene match: 6. The germline V gene encodes CDR1 MNHEY and CDR2 SMNVEV (reference sequence). CDR3 in DNA: TGTGCCAGCAGTTCTGACAGGGTAGGCAATGAGCAGTTCTTC. Translated: CASSSDRVGNEQFF.

This clonotype was found once. This chain connects TRBV4-2 to TRBJ2-1; the D gene is possibly TRBD2 (7 bases). Trimming cost V 3 bases and J 2 bases, with 14 bases left between them. This CDR3 region has 16 residues. Germline V lookup: CDR1 LGHNA, CDR2 YNFKEQ. CDR3 in DNA: TGTGCCAGCAGCCATTCCGCCGGGGGGCCCTACAATGAGCAGTTCTTC. Translation gives CASSHSAGGPYNEQFF.

The V and J genes are TRBV20-1 and TRBJ2-1, with 10 bases lining up with TRBD2. The CDR3 covers 16 residues. The trim removed 0 bases at V and 5 bases at J, leaving 7 bases unmatched. Germline V gives CDR1 DFQATT, CDR2 SNEGSKA (reference sequence). CDR3 in amino acids: CSARDGTSVKNNEQFF. In DNA form, the CDR3 reads TGCAGTGCTAGAGACGGGACTAGCGTAAAGAACAATGAGCAGTTCTTC.

J is TRBJ2-7 and V is TRBV2; D call uncertain. V was pared by 5 bases and J by 4 bases, with 3 bases between. CDR1 and CDR2 (germline): SNHLY, FYNNEI. The length of the CDR3 is 10 residues. The CDR3 sequence: CASSTYEQYF. The DNA for the CDR3 is TGTGCCAGCAGTACTTACGAGCAGTACTTC.

The chain is built from TRBV15 and TRBJ2-3, with 9 positions matching TRBD2. V gave up 1 base and J gave up 1 base; unmatched junction bases: 0. The length of the CDR3 is 15 residues. The germline gives CDR1 LNHNV, CDR2 YYDKDF (reference sequence). The CDR3 sequence: CATSRASGGTDTQYF. The DNA for the CDR3 is TGTGCCACCAGCAGAGCTAGCGGGGGCACAGATACGCAGTATTTT.

The V gene is TRBV5-1, the J gene TRBJ1-2, with D uncertain. Germline assignment: CDR1 SGHRS and CDR2 YFSETQ. The ends were cut back, 7 bases at V and 0 bases at J, with 10 bases in the middle. The CDR3 is 13 residues long. CDR3 in DNA: TGCGCCAGCGGCGGCCCGACTAACTATGGCTACACCTTC. This encodes CASGGPTNYGYTF.

V gene TRBV7-9 combines with J gene TRBJ2-3; D uncertain. V lost 3 bases and J 5 bases, leaving 3 bases between the germline ends. The germline V gene encodes CDR1 SEHNR and CDR2 FQNEAQ (reference sequence). The CDR3 covers 11 residues. CDR3 residues: CASSFEDTQYF. The CDR3 DNA reads TGTGCCAGCAGCTTCGAAGATACGCAGTATTTT. Full variable domain (missing parts from reference TRBV7-9 and TRBJ2-3): DTGVSQNPRHKITKRGQNVTFRCDPISEHNRLYWYRQTLGQGPEFLTYFQNEAQLEKSRLLSDRFSAERPKGSFSTLEIQRTEQGDSAMYLCASSFEDTQYFGPGTRLTVL.

This clonotype showed up just once. The chain carries TRBV27 and TRBJ2-5; D gene uncertain. The germline V and J ends were trimmed by 6 bases and 5 bases, with 13 bases remaining between them. CDR1 MNHEY and CDR2 SMNVEV come from the germline V gene (reference sequence). CDR3 length: 13 amino acids. The CDR3 bases are TGTGCCAGCAGCCGGACCCTACTTGAGACCCAGTACTTC. Its protein is CASSRTLLETQYF.

The rearrangement links TRBV12-3 or TRBV12-4 to TRBJ2-1; no firm D call. The length of the CDR3 is 11 residues. The ends were cut back, 3 bases at V and 9 bases at J, with 6 bases in the middle. CDR3 DNA: TGTGCCAGCAGTTTTGGCTTTGAGCAGTTCTTC. Its protein is CASSFGFEQFF.

The V call is TRBV29-1, the J call TRBJ1-2; tentatively, D is TRBD1 (5 bases). Deletions cut 0 bases from V and 5 bases from J, with 10 bases between. CDR3 size: 13 residues. CDR1 is SQVTM, CDR2 ANQGSEA, per germline. CDR3 DNA sequence: TGCAGCGTTGAAGAAGCAGGGTTGTATGGCTACACCTTC. Amino acids: CSVEEAGLYGYTF.

The chain has TRBV5-1 and TRBJ2-1, with unresolved D. In germline, CDR1 is SGHRS, CDR2 YFSETQ. There are 13 residues in the CDR3. V dropped 2 bases and J dropped 3 bases, with 6 bases sitting between them. The CDR3 region is CASSFEDYNEQFF. In DNA form, the CDR3 reads TGCGCCAGCAGCTTCGAGGACTACAATGAGCAGTTCTTC.

This clonotype turned up a few times. The chain recombines TRBV4-1 with TRBJ1-6; D gene unclear. The germline gives CDR1 MGHRA, CDR2 YSYEKL. Trimming shortened V by 0 bases and J by 2 bases, and 5 bases separated the two germline ends. The CDR3 totals 15 residues. The CDR3 sequence is CASSQDMAYNSPLHF. The DNA for the CDR3 is TGCGCCAGCAGCCAAGATATGGCCTATAATTCACCCCTCCACTTT.

The chain is built from TRBV10-1 and TRBJ2-3, with D hard to call. There are 16 residues in the CDR3. From germline, CDR1 is WNHNN and CDR2 SYGVQD (reference sequence). V lost 2 bases and J 2 bases, leaving 14 bases between the germline ends. The CDR3 loop is CASSEQVPPHTDTQYF. CDR3 sequence (DNA): TGCGCCAGCAGTGAGCAGGTTCCACCCCACACAGATACGCAGTATTTT.

This rearrangement joins TRBV5-1 to TRBJ2-1; 11 bases fit TRBD1. Germline CDR1 SGHRS, CDR2 YFSETQ. The CDR3 sequence is 15 residues long. The J segment lost 7 bases and the V segment lost 0 bases, leaving 3 bases of the junction unmatched. The CDR3 DNA sequence: TGCGCCAGCAGCTTGGCTGGACAGGGGGCAAATGAGCAGTTCTTC. Its translation is CASSLAGQGANEQFF.

The chain joins TRBV29-1 to TRBJ2-7; TRBD1 matches at 7 bases. Germline CDR1 reads SQVTM; CDR2 reads ANQGSEA. Losses at the gene ends were 0 bases for V and 4 bases for J; bases not matched to a gene: 0. The CDR3 is 12 residues long. DNA for the CDR3: TGCAGCGTTGAAGACAGGGGGTACGAGCAGTACTTC. This codes for CSVEDRGYEQYF.

The chain couples TRBV15 to TRBJ1-5; no firm D call. Looked up from germline, CDR1 is LNHNV and CDR2 is YYDKDF (reference sequence). The CDR3 extends over 14 amino acids. Trimming took off 0 bases at V and 5 bases at J, with 8 bases between the two ends. This CDR3 is CATSREAVYQPQHF. Here the CDR3 DNA reads TGTGCCACCAGCAGAGAGGCGGTCTATCAGCCCCAGCATTTT. Based on the CDR3 plus reference TRBV15 and TRBJ1-5, the full variable domain is DAMVIQNPRYQVTQFGKPVTLSCSQTLNHNVMYWYQQKSSQAPKLLFHYYDKDFNNEADTPDNFQSRRPNTSFCFLDIRSPGLGDTAMYLCATSREAVYQPQHFGDGTRLSIL.

This chain joins TRBV28 and TRBJ2-1; D is unclear. The germline V gene encodes CDR1 MDHEN and CDR2 SYDVKM. V dropped 3 bases and J dropped 0 bases, with 6 bases sitting between them. This CDR3 region has 14 residues. This CDR3 reads CASSLPPSYNEQFF. The CDR3 nucleotides are TGTGCCAGCAGTTTGCCCCCCTCCTACAATGAGCAGTTCTTC.